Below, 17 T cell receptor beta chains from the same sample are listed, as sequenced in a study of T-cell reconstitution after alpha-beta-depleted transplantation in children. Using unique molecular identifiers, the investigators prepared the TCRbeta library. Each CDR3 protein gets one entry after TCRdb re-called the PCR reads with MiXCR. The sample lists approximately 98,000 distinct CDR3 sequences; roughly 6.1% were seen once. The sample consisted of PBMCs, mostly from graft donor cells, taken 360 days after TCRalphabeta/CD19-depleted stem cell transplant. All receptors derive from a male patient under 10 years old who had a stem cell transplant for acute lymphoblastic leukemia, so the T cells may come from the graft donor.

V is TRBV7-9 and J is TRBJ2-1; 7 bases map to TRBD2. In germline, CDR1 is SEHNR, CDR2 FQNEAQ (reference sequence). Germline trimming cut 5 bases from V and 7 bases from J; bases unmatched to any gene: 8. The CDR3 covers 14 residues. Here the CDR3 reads CASSPSWGGNEQFF. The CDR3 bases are TGTGCCAGCAGCCCCTCGTGGGGGGGGAATGAGCAGTTCTTC.

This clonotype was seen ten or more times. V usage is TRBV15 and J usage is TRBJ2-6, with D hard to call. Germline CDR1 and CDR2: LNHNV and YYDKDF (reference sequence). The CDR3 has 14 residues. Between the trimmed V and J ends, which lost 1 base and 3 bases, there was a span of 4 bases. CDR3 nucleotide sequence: TGTGCCACCAGCAGAGTACGTGGGGCCAACGTCCTGACTTTC. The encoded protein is CATSRVRGANVLTF.

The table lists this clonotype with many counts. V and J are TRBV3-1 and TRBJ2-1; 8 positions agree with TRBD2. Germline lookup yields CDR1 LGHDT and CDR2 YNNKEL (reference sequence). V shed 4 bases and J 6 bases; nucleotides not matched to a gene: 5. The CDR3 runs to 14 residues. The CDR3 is CASSPQGTSNEQFF. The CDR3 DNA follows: TGTGCCAGCAGCCCCCAAGGGACTAGCAATGAGCAGTTCTTC.

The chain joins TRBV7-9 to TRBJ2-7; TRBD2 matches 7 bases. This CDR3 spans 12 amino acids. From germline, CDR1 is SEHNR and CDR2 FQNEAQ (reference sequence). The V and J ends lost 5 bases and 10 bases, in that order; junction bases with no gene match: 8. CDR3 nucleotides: TGTGCCAGCAGCACCGGGACTACGGTACAGTACTTC. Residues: CASSTGTTVQYF.

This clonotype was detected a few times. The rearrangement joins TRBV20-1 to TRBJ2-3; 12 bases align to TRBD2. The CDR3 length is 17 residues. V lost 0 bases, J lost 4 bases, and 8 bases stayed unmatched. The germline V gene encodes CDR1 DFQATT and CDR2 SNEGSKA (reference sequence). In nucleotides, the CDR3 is TGCAGTGCTAGAGATCCCCTTCTAGCGGGAGGGCCAGATACGCAGTATTTT. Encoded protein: CSARDPLLAGGPDTQYF.

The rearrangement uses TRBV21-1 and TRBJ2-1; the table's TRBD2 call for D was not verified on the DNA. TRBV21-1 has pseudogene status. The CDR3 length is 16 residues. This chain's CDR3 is CASSTQTSVSYNEQFF. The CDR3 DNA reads TGTGCCAGCAGCACCCAGACTAGCGTGAGCTACAATGAGCAGTTCTTC.

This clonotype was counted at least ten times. This CDR3 reads CASSEGRVEQFF. The CDR3 DNA is TGTGCCAGCAGTGAAGGCAGGGTTGAGCAGTTCTTC. The chain uses TRBV25-1 and TRBJ2-1, with D possibly TRBD1 on 5 matching bases. The CDR3 is 12 residues long. Trimming shortened V by 2 bases and J by 9 bases, and 8 bases separated the two germline ends. Germline loops: CDR1 MGHDK, CDR2 SYGVNS.

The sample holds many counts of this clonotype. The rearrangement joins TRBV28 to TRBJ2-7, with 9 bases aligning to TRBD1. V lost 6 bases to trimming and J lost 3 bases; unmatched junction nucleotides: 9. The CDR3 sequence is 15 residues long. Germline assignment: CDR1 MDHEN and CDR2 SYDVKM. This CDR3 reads CASSSLGQGGYEQYF. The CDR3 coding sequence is TGTGCCAGCAGCTCTCTGGGACAGGGTGGCTACGAGCAGTACTTC.

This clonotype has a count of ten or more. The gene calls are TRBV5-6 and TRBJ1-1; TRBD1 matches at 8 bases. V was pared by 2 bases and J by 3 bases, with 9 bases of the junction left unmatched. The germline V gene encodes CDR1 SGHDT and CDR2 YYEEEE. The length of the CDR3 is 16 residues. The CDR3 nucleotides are TGTGCCAGCAGCTTTAGCGCCGGGACAGGTTACACTGAAGCTTTCTTT. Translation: CASSFSAGTGYTEAFF.

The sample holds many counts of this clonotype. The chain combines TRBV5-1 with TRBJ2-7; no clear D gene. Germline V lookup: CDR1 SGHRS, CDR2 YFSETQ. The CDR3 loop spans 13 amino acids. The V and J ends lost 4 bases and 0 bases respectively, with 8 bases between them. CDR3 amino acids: CASSLSVSYEQYF. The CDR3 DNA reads TGCGCCAGCAGCCTTAGTGTCTCCTACGAGCAGTACTTC.

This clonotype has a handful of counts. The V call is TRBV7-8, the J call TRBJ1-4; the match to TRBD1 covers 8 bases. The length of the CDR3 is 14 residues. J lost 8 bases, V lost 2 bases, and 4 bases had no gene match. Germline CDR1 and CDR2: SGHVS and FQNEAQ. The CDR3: CASSLRTGREKLFF. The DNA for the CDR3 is TGTGCCAGCAGCTTAAGGACAGGGCGGGAAAAACTGTTTTTT.

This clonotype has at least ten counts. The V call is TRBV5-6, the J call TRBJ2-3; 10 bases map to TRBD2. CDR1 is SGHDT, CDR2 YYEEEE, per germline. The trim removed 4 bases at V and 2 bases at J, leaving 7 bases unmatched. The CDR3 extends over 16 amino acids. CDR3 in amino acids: CASSLATSGYTDTQYF. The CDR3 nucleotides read TGTGCCAGCAGCCTTGCGACTAGCGGGTACACAGATACGCAGTATTTT.

DNA of the CDR3: TGTGCCAGCAGTGAACGGGGGGAGGGGAGTTACCAAGAGACCCAGTACTTC. Translating gives CASSERGEGSYQETQYF. This chain uses TRBV25-1 with TRBJ2-5; 7 bases are shared with TRBD2. The CDR3 has 17 residues. From germline, CDR1 is MGHDK and CDR2 SYGVNS. The V segment lost 2 bases and the J segment 0 bases; nucleotides outside the gene matches: 9. Full variable domain (rest looked up from reference TRBV25-1 and TRBJ2-5): EADIYQTPRYLVIGTGKKITLECSQTMGHDKMYWYQQDPGMELHLIHYSYGVNSTEKGDLSSESTVSRIRTEHFPLTLESARPSHTSQYLCASSERGEGSYQETQYFGPGTRLLVL.

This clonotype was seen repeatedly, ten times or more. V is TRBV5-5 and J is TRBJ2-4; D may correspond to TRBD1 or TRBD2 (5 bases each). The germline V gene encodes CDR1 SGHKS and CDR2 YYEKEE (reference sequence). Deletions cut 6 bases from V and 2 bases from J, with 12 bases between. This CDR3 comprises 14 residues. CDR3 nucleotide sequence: TGTGCCAGCACCTTCAGGGAGACCAAAAACATTCAGTACTTC. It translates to CASTFRETKNIQYF.

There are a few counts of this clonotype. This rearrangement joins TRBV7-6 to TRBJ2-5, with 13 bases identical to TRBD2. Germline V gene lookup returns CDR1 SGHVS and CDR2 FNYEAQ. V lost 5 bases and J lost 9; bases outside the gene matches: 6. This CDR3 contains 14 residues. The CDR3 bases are TGTGCCAGCAGCCCCGGACTAGCGGGAGTGGCCCAGTACTTC. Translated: CASSPGLAGVAQYF.

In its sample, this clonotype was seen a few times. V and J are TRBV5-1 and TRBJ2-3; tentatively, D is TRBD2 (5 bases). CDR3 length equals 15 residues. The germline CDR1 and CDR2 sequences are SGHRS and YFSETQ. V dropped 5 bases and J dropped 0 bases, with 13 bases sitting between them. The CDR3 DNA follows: TGCGCCAGCAGGTCAGGAGGATTTAGCACAGATACGCAGTATTTT. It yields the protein CASRSGGFSTDTQYF.

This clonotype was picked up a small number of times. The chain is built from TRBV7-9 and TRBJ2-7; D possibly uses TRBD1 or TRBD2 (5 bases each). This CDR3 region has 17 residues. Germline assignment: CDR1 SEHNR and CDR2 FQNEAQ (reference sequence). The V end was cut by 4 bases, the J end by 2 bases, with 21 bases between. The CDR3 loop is CASSSSVGTENPYEQYF. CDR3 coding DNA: TGTGCCAGCAGCTCATCTGTCGGGACCGAGAATCCCTACGAGCAGTACTTC.